This section outlines one T cell receptor (beta chain) sequence together with its context. The antigen is undetermined. These data belong to a study of T-cell reconstitution after alpha-beta-depleted transplantation in children. Study findings and constraints: Several hundred expanded graft clones reportedly gave rise to the alpha-beta T cells present about two months after transplant. A year had passed since transplant, and T-cell counts and diversity by then came mostly from newly produced T cells.

This CDR3 contains 15 residues. The germline V gene has CDR1 SGHTA and CDR2 FQGNSA. Trimming left V 2 bases short and J 2 bases short, with 13 bases between. The TCRbeta library incorporated unique molecular identifiers. One entry per CDR3 protein, called by TCRdb with MiXCR from the PCR reads. The repertoire holds approximately 430,000 distinct CDR3 sequences, with about a sixth as singletons. The source material was PBMCs, mostly from graft donor cells, sampled 360 days after TCRalphabeta/CD19-depleted stem cell transplant. The source of this sequence is a boy in the first two years of life who had a stem cell transplant for Wiskott-Aldrich syndrome, so the T cells may come from the graft donor. The rearrangement links TRBV7-2 to TRBJ2-7; D uncertain. CDR3 sequence reads: CASSLKASGTYEQYF. The DNA of the CDR3 is TGTGCCAGCAGCTTAAAAGCGTCTGGAACCTACGAGCAGTACTTC.